The next 5 T cell receptor beta chains were all read from a single sample in a study of PD-L1 blockade in urothelial cancer. Time point in this sample: peripheral blood 6 weeks after treatment start. Only in-frame clones appear in the TCRdb table, and some are missing; sequencing was by immunoSEQ multiplex PCR. The table records around 120,000 clones, around 88% of them present only once. The input for sequencing was PBMCs, taken around atezolizumab (anti-PD-L1) treatment. The receptor source for this set is a man in his 60s with urothelial cancer.

The chain employs TRBV29-1 and TRBJ1-1; a possible D gene is TRBD1 (5 bases). With 3 bases removed from V and 2 bases from J, the gap between germline ends came to 10 bases. CDR1 is SQVTM and CDR2 is ANQGSEA in the germline V gene. The CDR3 totals 13 residues. CDR3 bases: TGCAGCGTTGAGGGCCAGGGAAACACTGAAGCTTTCTTT. This translates into CSVEGQGNTEAFF.

This clone was counted a single time. The rearrangement links TRBV11-2 to TRBJ1-1; a weak D match, TRBD1 (5 bases). Germline values: CDR1 SGHAT, CDR2 FQNNGV. This CDR3 is 16 amino acids long. V dropped 3 bases and J dropped 0 bases, with 14 bases sitting between them. As DNA, the CDR3 is TGTGCCAGCAGCTTGAAAACAGGTGGAATGAACACTGAAGCTTTCTTT. This translates into CASSLKTGGMNTEAFF.

The chain recombines TRBV5-1 with TRBJ2-3; TRBD2 matches at 10 bases. Germline values: CDR1 SGHRS, CDR2 YFSETQ. This CDR3 contains 15 residues. J gave up 1 base and V 5 bases, and 4 bases lay outside the gene matches. CDR3 loop: CASSLAGDGTDTQYF. The CDR3 DNA follows: TGCGCCAGCAGTCTAGCGGGGGACGGCACAGATACGCAGTATTTT.

The CDR3 nucleotides are TGTGCCAGCTCCCGGGAACAGGGGGCTTGGGCCCAGCATTTT. Its translation is CASSREQGAWAQHF. The chain employs TRBV27 and TRBJ1-5; 9 bases line up with TRBD1. The CDR3 runs 14 residues. The V segment lost 8 bases and the J segment 11 bases; nucleotides outside the gene matches: 13. Germline values: CDR1 MNHEY, CDR2 SMNVEV (reference sequence).

The rearrangement uses TRBV5-1 and TRBJ2-1; 10 nucleotides align to TRBD1. J gave up 6 bases and V 4 bases, and 7 bases lay outside the gene matches. This CDR3 spans 15 amino acids. Germline V lookup: CDR1 SGHRS, CDR2 YFSETQ. CDR3 DNA sequence: TGCGCCAGCAGCGATGGGACAGGGGTCTTCAATGAGCAGTTCTTC. It is translated as CASSDGTGVFNEQFF. Full variable domain (missing parts from reference TRBV5-1 and TRBJ2-1): KAGVTQTPRYLIKTRGQQVTLSCSPISGHRSVSWYQQTPGQGLQFLFEYFSETQRNKGNFPGRFSGRQFSNSRSEMNVSTLELGDSALYLCASSDGTGVFNEQFFGPGTRLTVL.